This T cell receptor beta chain appears in the sequencing data of a study of blood T cell repertoires in COVID-19. About the research overall: Researchers got acute and convalescent COVID-19 samples from the United States, Italy and Spain. The analysed material was cDNA or gDNA that came from T cells, B-cell-depleted T cells, or PBMCs.

Authors' processing steps: From reference gene primer amplification, estimates of nucleated cell counts were derived. TCRdb keeps only in-frame clones here, not all; method: immunoSEQ multiplex PCR. V, J and clone size reflect that table, while D and trimming were determined from the DNA. The sample has some 25,000 clones, around 91% seen once. V was shortened by 1 base and J by 4 bases, with 8 bases between the two germline ends. Germline V CDR1 and CDR2: LNHDA, SQIVND (reference sequence). The CDR3 spans 15 residues. This sequence originates from a man aged 70-80 years with acute or convalescent COVID-19. The specimen sequenced was peripheral blood. The chain carries TRBV19 and TRBJ2-6, with D unclear. This CDR3 reads CASSIVTTGANVLTF. The CDR3 DNA follows: TGTGCCAGTAGTATAGTGACAACGGGGGCCAACGTCCTGACTTTC.